This paragraph reports one T cell receptor (beta chain). Its antigen is undetermined. The J segment lost 7 bases and the V segment lost 11 bases, leaving 8 bases of the junction unmatched. CDR3 length equals 13 residues. Looked up from germline, CDR1 is ENHRY and CDR2 is SYGVKD. The table came from immunoSEQ multiplex PCR; TCRdb's copy has only in-frame clones and leaves some out. This table has 3,000 to 5,000 clones, more than 13% appearing once. This sample stems from a study of tumour-infiltrating T cells in Burkitt lymphoma. The wider study: Productive clonality predicted overall and progression-free survival. Overall study findings and caveats: Public clonotypes, several, appeared across numerous Burkitt lymphoma patients.

Sequences were obtained from tumor tissue. The source of this sequence is a human donor with Burkitt lymphoma. The chain joins TRBV10-3 to TRBJ2-1, with 10 bases fitting TRBD2. This CDR3 is CALWSGGANEQFF. In DNA, the CDR3 is TGTGCCCTATGGAGCGGGGGGGCAAATGAGCAGTTCTTC.